This T cell receptor (beta chain) was sequenced for a study of T-cell reconstitution after alpha-beta-depleted transplantation in children. CDR1 is SGDLS, CDR2 YYNGEE, per germline. The CDR3 sequence is 15 residues long. J was trimmed by 4 bases and V by 1 base; bases with no gene match: 4. Preparation of the TCRbeta library used unique molecular identifiers. TCRdb used MiXCR to reprocess the PCR reads, holding one entry per CDR3 protein. This sample has about 540,000 distinct CDR3 sequences, with 25% to 30% found just once. This clonotype was seen a handful of times. The specimen was PBMCs, collected before TCRalphabeta/CD19-depleted stem cell transplant. The rearrangement joins TRBV9 to TRBJ2-5; 10 bases align to TRBD2. This sequence originates from a boy less than two years old with Wiskott-Aldrich syndrome, due to receive a stem cell transplant. CDR3 region: CASSVKTSGLETQYF. CDR3 in DNA: TGTGCCAGCAGCGTAAAGACTAGCGGGTTAGAGACCCAGTACTTC.